The 27 T cell receptor beta chains given below trace back to one sample, sequenced in a study of beta chain features in type 1 diabetes. The whole isolated RNA underwent reverse transcription, so sequencing captured expressed TCRB transcripts. Libraries were prepared by immunoSEQ multiplex PCR; TCRdb keeps only in-frame clonotypes and omits some of them. The sample lists more than 250,000 clones; 14% were seen once. Notes on the study in general: Shorter TCRB CDR3s, moderately but significantly so, marked every one of the four CD4+ subsets in Type 1 diabetes patients.

Their antigen targets remain unknown. Material: naive CD4+ T cells from blood. The receptor set was obtained from a man aged 30-40 years with type 1 diabetes.

The genes are TRBV29-1 and TRBJ1-2; D not certain. V was cut by 1 base and J by 1 base, with 10 bases left in between. Germline V gives CDR1 SQVTM, CDR2 ANQGSEA. There are 14 residues in the CDR3. CDR3 DNA: TGCAGCGTTGAAGGAGCTTGGTTTAACTATGGCTACACCTTC. Residues: CSVEGAWFNYGYTF.

Concerning this clone: Other DNA sequences from this sample encode an identical CDR3 as well. The V gene is TRBV5-6, the J gene TRBJ2-5, with a possible D match to TRBD1 (6 bases). Trimming took off 4 bases at V and 5 bases at J, with 12 bases between the two ends. CDR3 size: 13 residues. Germline lookup yields CDR1 SGHDT and CDR2 YYEEEE. The CDR3 coding sequence is TGTGCCAGCAGCCCAACAGGGCGCGAGACCCAGTACTTC. Amino acids: CASSPTGRETQYF.

Only a few counts were recorded for this clone. The genes are TRBV5-1 and TRBJ2-3; TRBD1 matches at 8 bases. Trimming removed 2 bases from V and 6 bases from J; junction bases left unmatched: 5. Germline-derived CDR1 and CDR2 are SGHRS and YFSETQ. This CDR3 contains 14 residues. CDR3 amino acids: CASSLGQGMDTQYF. The DNA for the CDR3 is TGCGCCAGCAGCTTAGGACAGGGCATGGATACGCAGTATTTT. The full variable domain, with the rest looked up from reference TRBV5-1 and TRBJ2-3, is KAGVTQTPRYLIKTRGQQVTLSCSPISGHRSVSWYQQTPGQGLQFLFEYFSETQRNKGNFPGRFSGRQFSNSRSEMNVSTLELGDSALYLCASSLGQGMDTQYFGPGTRLTVL.

The rearrangement uses TRBV5-4 and TRBJ2-7, with D perhaps TRBD2 (6 bases). Germline CDR1 reads SGHNT; CDR2 reads YYREEE (reference sequence). This CDR3 is 15 amino acids long. V shed 3 bases and J shed 0 bases, with 13 bases lying between them. The CDR3 DNA reads as TGTGCCAGCAGCTCCCGGGGGACCAGCTCCTACGAGCAGTACTTC. Encoded protein: CASSSRGTSSYEQYF.

The J gene is TRBJ2-3, the V gene TRBV6-4, with a weak D call TRBD2 (5 bases). V lost 3 bases, J lost 2 bases, and 12 bases lay in between. CDR3 length: 15 residues. The germline gives CDR1 MRHNA, CDR2 SNTAGT. As DNA, the CDR3 is TGTGCCAGCAGTGATTCCGGGATTTCCACAGATACGCAGTATTTT. It translates to CASSDSGISTDTQYF.

This sequence joins TRBV14 and TRBJ2-2, with 12 bases fitting TRBD2. The length of the CDR3 is 18 residues. Germline V CDR1 and CDR2: SGHDN, FVKESK. V trimming: 1 base; J trimming: 2 bases; junction bases outside the gene matches: 5. In nucleotides, the CDR3 is TGTGCCAGCAGCCAAGTAGAGGGACTAGCGGGTAACACCGGGGAGCTGTTTTTT. Translated: CASSQVEGLAGNTGELFF.

This chain connects TRBV6-1 to TRBJ2-7, with TRBD1 as a possible D gene (6 bases). The germline V gene has CDR1 MNHNS and CDR2 SASEGT. The CDR3 spans 14 residues. V lost 3 bases, J lost 2 bases, and 11 bases lay in between. The CDR3 sequence: CASSEQGTPYEQYF. CDR3 coding DNA: TGTGCCAGCAGTGAGCAGGGGACCCCCTACGAGCAGTACTTC.

The genes are TRBV6-6 and TRBJ2-4; 10 bases are a match to TRBD2. The germline V gene encodes CDR1 MNHNY and CDR2 SVGAGI (reference sequence). Unmatched junction bases numbered 10, after V lost 5 bases and J lost 6 bases. CDR3 length: 16 residues. CDR3 in DNA: TGTGCCAGCAGTAGGACTAGCGGTGGAGAACTAAACATTCAGTACTTC. This encodes CASSRTSGGELNIQYF.

The rearrangement links TRBV5-4 to TRBJ1-4, with 8 nucleotides matching TRBD1. The germline V gene has CDR1 SGHNT and CDR2 YYREEE (reference sequence). The V gene end was trimmed by 3 bases and the J gene end by 3 bases; junction bases not matched to a gene: 7. This CDR3 contains 16 residues. This CDR3 reads CASSSGGVTANEKLFF. The CDR3 DNA reads TGTGCCAGCAGCTCAGGGGGCGTAACGGCTAATGAAAAACTGTTTTTT. The whole variable domain, remainder taken from reference TRBV5-4 and TRBJ1-4, is ETGVTQSPTHLIKTRGQQVTLRCSSQSGHNTVSWYQQALGQGPQFIFQYYREEENGRGNFPPRFSGLQFPNYSSELNVNALELDDSALYLCASSSGGVTANEKLFFGSGTQLSVL.

Only a few counts were recorded for this clone. The chain employs TRBV9 and TRBJ2-5, with D possibly being TRBD2 (6 bases). The V end was cut by 3 bases, the J end by 0 bases, with 12 bases between. The CDR3 has 15 amino acids. CDR1 is SGDLS, CDR2 YYNGEE, per germline. This CDR3 reads CASSDGTFYQETQYF. In DNA form, the CDR3 reads TGTGCCAGCAGCGACGGGACTTTCTACCAAGAGACCCAGTACTTC.

The chain has TRBV2 and TRBJ2-3; 8 bases are shared with TRBD1. Germline V gene lookup returns CDR1 SNHLY and CDR2 FYNNEI. V shed 5 bases and J 1 base; nucleotides not matched to a gene: 5. This CDR3 contains 15 residues. CDR3 sequence reads: CASSLSGQGTDTQYF. The CDR3 nucleotides are TGTGCCAGCAGTCTCTCGGGACAGGGCACAGATACGCAGTATTTT.

The chain links TRBV7-9 to TRBJ2-1; D is ambiguous. CDR1 is SEHNR and CDR2 is FQNEAQ in the germline V gene (reference sequence). Trimming left V 1 base short and J 0 bases short, with 10 bases between. CDR3 length: 16 residues. CDR3 loop: CASSLGGHSSYNEQFF. The CDR3 DNA is TGTGCCAGCAGCTTAGGTGGGCATAGCTCCTACAATGAGCAGTTCTTC.

This clone occurred a few times. V usage is TRBV9 and J usage is TRBJ2-7, with TRBD2 matching 13 bases. V lost 4 bases and J lost 6; bases outside the gene matches: 7. The germline V gene encodes CDR1 SGDLS and CDR2 YYNGEE. This CDR3 has 15 amino acids. The DNA for the CDR3 is TGTGCCAGCAGCTCAGGGGGACTAGCGGGACCCGAGCAGTACTTC. Residues: CASSSGGLAGPEQYF.

The CDR3 DNA is TGTGCCAGCAGCAAGACAGGGGACTATGGCTACACCTTC. Its protein product is CASSKTGDYGYTF. This rearrangement joins TRBV28 to TRBJ1-2; 8 bases align to TRBD1. Germline V gives CDR1 MDHEN, CDR2 SYDVKM. The CDR3 is 13 amino acids. Germline trimming cut 6 bases from V and 3 bases from J; bases unmatched to any gene: 3.

In its sample, this clone was seen a few times. The V and J genes are TRBV2 and TRBJ2-3; 11 nucleotides line up with TRBD1. The junction had 4 bases not matched to a gene; V was cut back by 6 bases and J by 2 bases. This CDR3 contains 15 residues. Germline V CDR1 and CDR2: SNHLY, FYNNEI. The CDR3 reads CASSGDRGVTDTQYF. CDR3 DNA sequence: TGTGCCAGCAGCGGGGACAGGGGGGTCACAGATACGCAGTATTTT.

The chain carries TRBV9 and TRBJ2-2; maybe TRBD2 (6 bases). This CDR3 comprises 15 residues. With 0 bases removed from V and 2 bases from J, the gap between germline ends came to 8 bases. Germline CDR1 SGDLS, CDR2 YYNGEE. The CDR3: CASSVGAGNTGELFF. DNA for the CDR3: TGTGCCAGCAGCGTAGGTGCGGGAAACACCGGGGAGCTGTTTTTT. The variable domain in full, completed from reference TRBV9 and TRBJ2-2, reads DSGVTQTPKHLITATGQRVTLRCSPRSGDLSVYWYQQSLDQGLQFLIQYYNGEERAKGNILERFSAQQFPDLHSELNLSSLELGDSALYFCASSVGAGNTGELFFGEGSRLTVL.

The chain links TRBV7-9 to TRBJ2-7; D gene uncertain. Trimming left V 5 bases short and J 0 bases short, with 14 bases between. CDR3 length: 15 residues. Germline CDR1 SEHNR, CDR2 FQNEAQ (reference sequence). The CDR3 nucleotides are TGTGCCAGCAGCCCCCAGCAGAGGAACTCCTACGAGCAGTACTTC. This gives the protein CASSPQQRNSYEQYF.

The chain recombines TRBV10-3 with TRBJ2-3; D may be TRBD2 (6 bases). Germline CDR1 is ENHRY and CDR2 is SYGVKD. The CDR3 is 14 amino acids. With 7 bases removed from V and 0 bases from J, the gap between germline ends came to 11 bases. CDR3 in DNA: TGTGCCATCATGCCTAGCGACAGCACAGATACGCAGTATTTT. Translated: CAIMPSDSTDTQYF.

This rearrangement joins TRBV7-9 to TRBJ2-1; TRBD2 matches 9 bases. The length of the CDR3 is 14 residues. V lost 10 bases and J lost 6; bases outside the gene matches: 10. Looked up from germline, CDR1 is SEHNR and CDR2 is FQNEAQ (reference sequence). The CDR3 DNA reads as TGTGCCACGGCCTTAGCGGGAGTCATCAATGAGCAGTTCTTC. As protein: CATALAGVINEQFF.

The V gene is TRBV19, the J gene TRBJ2-1, with D maybe TRBD2 (6 bases). The CDR3 runs 14 residues. From germline, CDR1 is LNHDA and CDR2 SQIVND (reference sequence). Between the trimmed V and J ends, which lost 7 bases and 6 bases, there was a span of 16 bases. The DNA of the CDR3 is TGTGCCAGTACGACGGGAGTCCGACGCAATGAGCAGTTCTTC. Encoded protein: CASTTGVRRNEQFF.

The chain combines TRBV6-5 with TRBJ1-2; TRBD1 matches 7 bases. Germline V gene lookup returns CDR1 MNHEY and CDR2 SVGAGI. V dropped 3 bases and J dropped 4; count of bases not matched to a gene: 2. This CDR3 spans 13 amino acids. The CDR3 protein is CASSYDRVYGYTF. The CDR3 DNA sequence: TGTGCCAGCAGTTATGACAGGGTCTATGGCTACACCTTC.

The genes are TRBV29-1 and TRBJ1-5, with TRBD1 matching over 8 bases. The CDR3 spans 12 residues. The V segment lost 4 bases and the J segment 5 bases; nucleotides outside the gene matches: 1. Looked up from germline, CDR1 is SQVTM and CDR2 is ANQGSEA. For the CDR3, the DNA is TGCAGCGTTGTACAGGGGGATCAGCCCCAGCATTTT. It yields the protein CSVVQGDQPQHF.

The chain has TRBV5-1 and TRBJ2-5; 11 bases are shared with TRBD2. Per germline, CDR1 SGHRS and CDR2 YFSETQ. J gave up 4 bases and V 4 bases, and 6 bases lay outside the gene matches. This CDR3 is built from 15 residues. The CDR3 DNA reads TGCGCCAGCAGCGCCGAACTAGCGGGAGTAGAGACCCAGTACTTC. It encodes CASSAELAGVETQYF.

The chain's CDR3 is CASSVAGGSGEQYF. The CDR3 DNA follows: TGTGCCAGCAGTGTGGCAGGGGGAAGTGGCGAGCAGTACTTC. The J gene is TRBJ2-7, the V gene TRBV2, with 7 bases identical to TRBD1. The junction had 9 bases not matched to a gene; V was cut back by 4 bases and J by 6 bases. The CDR3 totals 14 residues. In germline, CDR1 is SNHLY, CDR2 FYNNEI. Looking up the rest from reference TRBV2 and TRBJ2-7 gives the full variable domain: EPEVTQTPSHQVTQMGQEVILRCVPISNHLYFYWYRQILGQKVEFLVSFYNNEISEKSEIFDDQFSVERPDGSNFTLKIRSTKLEDSAMYFCASSVAGGSGEQYFGPGTRLTVT.

This clone appeared a few times. This chain joins TRBV9 and TRBJ2-3; TRBD2 agrees at 10 bases. The trim removed 5 bases at V and 4 bases at J, leaving 4 bases unmatched. Germline V gives CDR1 SGDLS, CDR2 YYNGEE. CDR3 size: 14 residues. Here the CDR3 DNA reads TGTGCCAGCAGTCTAGCGGGAGTCGCAGATACGCAGTATTTT. Translation: CASSLAGVADTQYF.

The gene calls are TRBV11-2 and TRBJ2-7, with D possibly matching TRBD2 (6 bases). The germline V and J ends were trimmed by 4 bases and 6 bases, with 13 bases remaining between them. The length of the CDR3 is 13 residues. CDR1 and CDR2 from the germline V gene are SGHAT and FQNNGV. The CDR3 is CASSSGLPSEQYF. In DNA form, the CDR3 reads TGTGCCAGCAGCTCGGGACTCCCTTCCGAGCAGTACTTC.

There are a few counts of this clone. The V and J genes are TRBV27 and TRBJ2-7, with 8 bases identical to TRBD1. Germline V gene lookup returns CDR1 MNHEY and CDR2 SMNVEV (reference sequence). This CDR3 has 17 residues. With 5 bases clipped from V and 2 bases from J, the junction kept 14 bases outside the gene matches. In DNA, the CDR3 is TGTGCCAGCAGTCCGCGGACAGGGTCCCTCTCTCCCTACGAGCAGTACTTC. Protein: CASSPRTGSLSPYEQYF.